This TCR beta chain was documented in a study of CD8+ T cells in alopecia areata. Points from the study as a whole: Elevated clonality characterized lesional scalp relative to normal scalp, particularly in alopecia totalis/universalis.

The germline V gene has CDR1 MNHEY and CDR2 SMNVEV (reference sequence). The CDR3 totals 15 residues. Trimming removed 0 bases from V and 0 bases from J, with 8 bases in between. Regarding this clone: The antigen remains unidentified.

In each case, RNA was isolated and then reverse transcribed into cDNA as the sequencing template. TCRdb's copy holds only in-frame clones and misses some; the assay was immunoSEQ multiplex PCR. This sample has around 190,000 clones, with roughly 50% found just once. The clonotype comes from a human donor in good health. The specimen sequenced was CD8+ T cells sorted from blood. The chain carries TRBV27 and TRBJ1-1; D uncertain. The CDR3 protein is CASSLSIGMNTEAFF. CDR3 DNA sequence: TGTGCCAGCAGTTTATCGATAGGGATGAACACTGAAGCTTTCTTT.